The sequence of this T cell receptor (beta chain) was determined in a study of CD8 T cells in ankylosing spondylitis. Findings of the study overall: A number of the motif variants had already been described in reactive arthritis synovial fluid and blood. The authors reported significant enrichment of disease-linked clones in matched ankylosing spondylitis synovial fluid. Blood of patients with ankylosing spondylitis appeared to be characterized by a TCR beta motif of several highly homologous variants. Disease-linked clones were CD8+ and relatively rare in peripheral blood.

For this clonotype: Its specificity is unknown.

As the method for making TCR beta libraries, quantitative 5'-RACE with molecular barcodes was used. TCRdb processed the 5' RACE reads anew with MiXCR; each CDR3 protein has one entry. Of 100,000 to 150,000 distinct CDR3 sequences listed, 17% were seen once; the top ten hold 30% to 35%. The TCR was taken from a male donor with ankylosing spondylitis. The specimen was blood, either unsorted or a sorted T cell fraction (not recorded which).

The DNA of the CDR3 is TGTGCCAGCAGCCAAGAAGGAGCTGTCTCCTACGAGCAGTACTTC. Its protein product is CASSQEGAVSYEQYF. V and J are TRBV4-2 and TRBJ2-7; no clear D gene. V was pared by 0 bases and J by 0 bases, with 9 bases between. CDR1 and CDR2 from the germline V gene are LGHNA and YNFKEQ. The CDR3 has 15 amino acids.